This T cell receptor beta chain originates from a study of OX40 agonist ivuxolimab in advanced cancers. Findings and limits, study-wide: Partial responders treated at 0.1-3.0 mg/kg exhibited clonal expansion among the lowest measured. Some of the nonresponding patients also showed low levels of normalized T-cell clonal expansion.

Details on this clone: Antigen unknown.

Unmatched junction bases numbered 5, after V lost 7 bases and J lost 5 bases. CDR1 is LNHDA, CDR2 SQIVND, per germline (reference sequence). There are 13 residues in the CDR3. Sequenced by immunoSEQ multiplex PCR; TCRdb stores in-frame clones only, minus some. The table includes 65,000 to 75,000 clones, roughly 81% detected once. The material sequenced was CD4+ or CD8+ T cells sorted from blood, taken in a trial of the OX40 agonist ivuxolimab. The chain carries TRBV19 and TRBJ2-1, with 7 bases matching TRBD1. The source of this sequence is an adult with an advanced solid tumor such as melanoma, head and neck, liver or kidney cancer. The CDR3 region has the DNA TGTGCCAGTAAGAGGGGACAGAACAATGAGCAGTTCTTC. Its protein is CASKRGQNNEQFF. Using reference TRBV19 and TRBJ2-1 for the parts outside the CDR3, the full variable domain is DGGITQSPKYLFRKEGQNVTLSCEQNLNHDAMYWYRQDPGQGLRLIYYSQIVNDFQKGDIAEGYSVSREKKESFPLTVTSAQKNPTAFYLCASKRGQNNEQFFGPGTRLTVL.